The clone carrying this T cell receptor beta chain appeared once. Germline V gives CDR1 SGHDN, CDR2 FVKESK. The CDR3 is 14 residues long. The V end was cut by 1 base, the J end by 0 bases, with 7 bases between. This sample is drawn from a study of blood T cell repertoires in COVID-19. Study in general: Whether acute or convalescent, the COVID-19 samples came from the United States, Italy and Spain.

Per the study methods: Estimation of nucleated cell counts relied on the amplification of reference gene primers. Clones were sequenced by immunoSEQ multiplex PCR, and TCRdb holds only the in-frame ones, with some missing. That table is the source of V, J and clone size, and D and trimming were worked out from the DNA. The sample holds about 250,000 clones, roughly nine tenths seen once. Researchers sorted participants into cohorts using their self-reported clinical history. Two negative PCRs, clearance, or symptom resolution characterized the recovered Cohort 3 donors. The source material was PBMCs or T cells enriched from blood (not recorded which). The chain uses TRBV14 and TRBJ2-7, with a weak D call TRBD2 (5 bases). The sequence came from a woman in her 50s who had recovered from COVID-19. The CDR3 loop reads CASSQGTRSYEQYF. The CDR3 DNA is TGTGCCAGCAGCCAAGGGACTCGCTCCTACGAGCAGTACTTC.